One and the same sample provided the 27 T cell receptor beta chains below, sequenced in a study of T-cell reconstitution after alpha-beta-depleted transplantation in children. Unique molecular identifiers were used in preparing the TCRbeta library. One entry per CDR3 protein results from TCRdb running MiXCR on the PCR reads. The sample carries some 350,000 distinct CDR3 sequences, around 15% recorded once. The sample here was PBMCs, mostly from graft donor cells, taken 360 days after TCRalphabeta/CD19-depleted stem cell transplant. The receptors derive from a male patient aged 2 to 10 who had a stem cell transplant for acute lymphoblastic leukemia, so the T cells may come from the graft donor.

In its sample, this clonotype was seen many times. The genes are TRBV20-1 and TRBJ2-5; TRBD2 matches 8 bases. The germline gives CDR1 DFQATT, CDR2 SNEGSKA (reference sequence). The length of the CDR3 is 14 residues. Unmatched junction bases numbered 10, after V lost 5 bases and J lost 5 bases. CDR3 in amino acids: CSAPIAGWGETQYF. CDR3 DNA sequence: TGCAGTGCTCCAATAGCGGGATGGGGGGAGACCCAGTACTTC.

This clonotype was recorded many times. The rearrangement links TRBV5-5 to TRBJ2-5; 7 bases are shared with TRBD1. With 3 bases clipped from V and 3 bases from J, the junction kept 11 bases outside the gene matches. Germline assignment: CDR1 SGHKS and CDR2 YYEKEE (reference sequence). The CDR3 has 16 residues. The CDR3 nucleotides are TGTGCCAGCAGCTCGGGGACAGTTAGTCGCAAAGAGACCCAGTACTTC. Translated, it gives CASSSGTVSRKETQYF.

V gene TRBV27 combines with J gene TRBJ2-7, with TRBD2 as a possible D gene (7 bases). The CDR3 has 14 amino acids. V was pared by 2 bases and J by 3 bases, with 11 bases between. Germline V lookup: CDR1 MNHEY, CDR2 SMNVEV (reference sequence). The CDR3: CASSLVGGGYEQYF. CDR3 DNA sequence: TGTGCCAGCAGTTTAGTAGGGGGGGGCTACGAGCAGTACTTC.

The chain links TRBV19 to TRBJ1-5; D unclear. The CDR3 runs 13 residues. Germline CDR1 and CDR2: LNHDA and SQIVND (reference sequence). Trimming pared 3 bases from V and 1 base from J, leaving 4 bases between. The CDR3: CASSMVSNQPQHF. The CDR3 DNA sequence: TGTGCCAGTAGTATGGTCAGCAATCAGCCCCAGCATTTT. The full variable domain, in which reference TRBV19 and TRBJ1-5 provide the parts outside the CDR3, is DGGITQSPKYLFRKEGQNVTLSCEQNLNHDAMYWYRQDPGQGLRLIYYSQIVNDFQKGDIAEGYSVSREKKESFPLTVTSAQKNPTAFYLCASSMVSNQPQHFGDGTRLSIL.

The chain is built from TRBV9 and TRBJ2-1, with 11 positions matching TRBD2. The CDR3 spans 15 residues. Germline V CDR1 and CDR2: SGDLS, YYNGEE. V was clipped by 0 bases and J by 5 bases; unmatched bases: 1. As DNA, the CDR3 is TGTGCCAGCAGCGTAGGGACTAGCGGGCACAATGAGCAGTTCTTC. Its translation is CASSVGTSGHNEQFF.

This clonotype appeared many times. CDR3 nucleotides: TGTGCCAGCAGTGCGGACAGGGGCACCGGGGAGCTGTTTTTT. Its protein product is CASSADRGTGELFF. The chain combines TRBV12-3 or TRBV12-4 with TRBJ2-2; 9 bases agree with TRBD1. This CDR3 has 14 amino acids. Unmatched junction bases numbered 2, after V lost 5 bases and J lost 4 bases.

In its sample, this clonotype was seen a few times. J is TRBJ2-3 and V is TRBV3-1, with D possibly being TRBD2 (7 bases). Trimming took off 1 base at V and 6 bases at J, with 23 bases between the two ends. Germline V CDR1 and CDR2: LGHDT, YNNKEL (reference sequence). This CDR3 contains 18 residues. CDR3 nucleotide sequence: TGTGCCAGCAGCCAAGGCAAGGAGGGGGACTATTACGCGGATACGCAGTATTTT. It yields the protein CASSQGKEGDYYADTQYF.

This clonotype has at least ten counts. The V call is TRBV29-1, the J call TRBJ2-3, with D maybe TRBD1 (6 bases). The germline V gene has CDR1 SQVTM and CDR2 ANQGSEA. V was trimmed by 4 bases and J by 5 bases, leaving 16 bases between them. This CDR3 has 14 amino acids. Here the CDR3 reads CSVAQQGPVDTQYF. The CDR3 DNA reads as TGCAGCGTTGCACAACAGGGCCCGGTAGATACGCAGTATTTT.

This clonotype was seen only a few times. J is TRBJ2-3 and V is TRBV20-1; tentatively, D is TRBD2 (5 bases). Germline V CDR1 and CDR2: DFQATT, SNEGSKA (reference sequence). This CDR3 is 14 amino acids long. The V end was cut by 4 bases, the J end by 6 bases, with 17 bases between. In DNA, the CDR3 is TGCAGTGCTATTAAGCCGTGGACTTCGGATACGCAGTATTTT. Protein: CSAIKPWTSDTQYF.

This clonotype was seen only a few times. The CDR3 DNA reads TGTGCCAGCAGCTTCGGGGGACTAGCGGGGCGGGAGCAGTTCTTC. Amino acids: CASSFGGLAGREQFF. The chain employs TRBV11-3 and TRBJ2-1, with 13 nucleotides matching TRBD2. Germline V gene sequence: CDR1 SGHNT, CDR2 YENEEA. The CDR3 runs to 15 residues. The V gene end was trimmed by 3 bases and the J gene end by 10 bases; junction bases not matched to a gene: 6.

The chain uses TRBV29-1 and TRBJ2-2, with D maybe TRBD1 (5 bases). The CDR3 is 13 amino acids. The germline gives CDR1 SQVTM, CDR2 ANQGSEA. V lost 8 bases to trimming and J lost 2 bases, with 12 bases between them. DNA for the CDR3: TGCAGCTATAAGGGGTCTAACACCGGGGAGCTGTTTTTT. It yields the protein CSYKGSNTGELFF.

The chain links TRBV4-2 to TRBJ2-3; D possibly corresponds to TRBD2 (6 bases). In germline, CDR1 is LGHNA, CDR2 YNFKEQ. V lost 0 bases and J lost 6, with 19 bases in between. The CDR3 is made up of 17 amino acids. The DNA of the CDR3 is TGTGCCAGCAGCCAAGAGGGGGGAGTTCACGTTTTGGATACGCAGTATTTT. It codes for CASSQEGGVHVLDTQYF.

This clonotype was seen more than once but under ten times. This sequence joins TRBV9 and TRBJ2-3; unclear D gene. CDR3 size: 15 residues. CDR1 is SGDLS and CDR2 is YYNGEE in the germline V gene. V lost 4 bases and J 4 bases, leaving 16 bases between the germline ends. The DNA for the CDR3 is TGTGCCAGCAGCCCCCGAGCAGTGGGCGCAGATACGCAGTATTTT. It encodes CASSPRAVGADTQYF.

The CDR3 region is CAWNPSLDEQFF. The CDR3, as DNA: TGTGCCTGGAATCCCTCCCTAGATGAGCAGTTCTTC. The chain couples TRBV30 to TRBJ2-1; D unclear. The V gene's germline CDR1 is GTSNPN and CDR2 SVGIG (reference sequence). The CDR3 is 12 amino acids. Trimming shortened V by 4 bases and J by 8 bases, and 12 bases separated the two germline ends.

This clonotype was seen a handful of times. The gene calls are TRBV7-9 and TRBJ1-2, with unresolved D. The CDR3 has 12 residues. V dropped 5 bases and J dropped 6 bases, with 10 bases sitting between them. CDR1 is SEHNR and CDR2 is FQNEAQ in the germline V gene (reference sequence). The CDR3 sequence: CASSPKINGYTF. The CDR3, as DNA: TGTGCCAGCAGCCCAAAAATCAATGGCTACACCTTC.

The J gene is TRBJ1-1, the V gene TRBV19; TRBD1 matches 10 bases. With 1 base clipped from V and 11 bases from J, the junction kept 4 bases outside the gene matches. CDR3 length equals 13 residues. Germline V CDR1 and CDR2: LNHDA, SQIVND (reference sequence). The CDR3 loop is CASSIGQGAMAFF. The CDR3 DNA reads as TGTGCCAGTAGTATAGGACAGGGGGCGATGGCTTTCTTT.

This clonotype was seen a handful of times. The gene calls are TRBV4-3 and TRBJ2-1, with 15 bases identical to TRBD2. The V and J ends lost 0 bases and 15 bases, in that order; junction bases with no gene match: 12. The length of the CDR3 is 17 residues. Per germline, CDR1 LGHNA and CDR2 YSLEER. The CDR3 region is CASSQEAWTSGRAGRFF. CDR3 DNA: TGCGCCAGCAGCCAAGAGGCCTGGACTAGCGGGAGGGCGGGGCGGTTCTTC.

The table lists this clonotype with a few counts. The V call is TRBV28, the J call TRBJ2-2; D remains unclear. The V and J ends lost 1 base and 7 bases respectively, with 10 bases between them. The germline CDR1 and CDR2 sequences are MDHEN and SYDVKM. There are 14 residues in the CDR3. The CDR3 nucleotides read TGTGCCAGCAGTTTATCCCCTTCTGGCGGGGAGCTGTTTTTT. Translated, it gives CASSLSPSGGELFF.

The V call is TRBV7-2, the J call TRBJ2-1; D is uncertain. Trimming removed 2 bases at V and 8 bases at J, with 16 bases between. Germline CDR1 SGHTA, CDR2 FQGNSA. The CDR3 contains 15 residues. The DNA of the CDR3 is TGTGCCAGCAGCTTACTTGAGCAGTGGGTCGATGAGCAGTTCTTC. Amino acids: CASSLLEQWVDEQFF. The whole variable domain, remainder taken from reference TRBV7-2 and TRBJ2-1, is GAGVSQSPSNKVTEKGKDVELRCDPISGHTALYWYRQSLGQGLEFLIYFQGNSAPDKSGLPSDRFSAERTGGSVSTLTIQRTQQEDSAVYLCASSLLEQWVDEQFFGPGTRLTVL.

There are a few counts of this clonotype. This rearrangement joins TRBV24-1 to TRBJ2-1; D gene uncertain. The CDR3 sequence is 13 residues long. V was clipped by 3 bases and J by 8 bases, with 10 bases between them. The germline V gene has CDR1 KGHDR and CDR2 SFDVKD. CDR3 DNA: TGTGCCACCAGTGATCGAGAGAGCTATGAGCAGTTCTTC. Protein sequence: CATSDRESYEQFF.

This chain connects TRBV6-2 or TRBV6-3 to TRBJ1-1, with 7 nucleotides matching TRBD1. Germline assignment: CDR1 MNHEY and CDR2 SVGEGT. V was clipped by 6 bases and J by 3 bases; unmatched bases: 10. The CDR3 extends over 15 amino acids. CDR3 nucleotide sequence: TGTGCCAGCAGCGGGGACAGCGGGGGGGACACTGAAGCTTTCTTT. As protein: CASSGDSGGDTEAFF.

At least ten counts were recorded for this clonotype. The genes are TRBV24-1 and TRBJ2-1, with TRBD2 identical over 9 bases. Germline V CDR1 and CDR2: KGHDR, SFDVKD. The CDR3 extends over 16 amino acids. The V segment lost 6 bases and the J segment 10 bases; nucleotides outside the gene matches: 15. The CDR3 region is CATSPLLASGINEQFF. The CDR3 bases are TGTGCCACCAGTCCCCTATTGGCTAGCGGGATAAACGAGCAGTTCTTC.

DNA for the CDR3: TGCGCCAGCAGCCTCGGGACCTTGGGGAATGAGCAGTTCTTC. Translation: CASSLGTLGNEQFF. The chain employs TRBV4-1 and TRBJ2-1; perhaps D is TRBD1 or TRBD2 (5 bases each). Trimming cost V 4 bases and J 7 bases, with 14 bases left between them. From germline, CDR1 is MGHRA and CDR2 YSYEKL. The CDR3 consists of 14 residues.

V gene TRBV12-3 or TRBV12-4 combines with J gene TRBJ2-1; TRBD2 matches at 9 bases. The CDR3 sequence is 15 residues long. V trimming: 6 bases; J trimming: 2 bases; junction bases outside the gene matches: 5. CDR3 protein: CASSLSGRTYNEQFF. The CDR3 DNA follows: TGTGCCAGCAGCCTCAGCGGGAGGACCTACAATGAGCAGTTCTTC.

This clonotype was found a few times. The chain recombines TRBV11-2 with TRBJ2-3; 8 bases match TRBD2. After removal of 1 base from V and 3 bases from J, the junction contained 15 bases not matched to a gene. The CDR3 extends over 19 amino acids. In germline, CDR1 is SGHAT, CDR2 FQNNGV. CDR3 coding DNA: TGTGCCAGCAGCTTAGGCGGGGCCTTAGCGGGGTCGAGGACAGATACGCAGTATTTT. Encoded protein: CASSLGGALAGSRTDTQYF.

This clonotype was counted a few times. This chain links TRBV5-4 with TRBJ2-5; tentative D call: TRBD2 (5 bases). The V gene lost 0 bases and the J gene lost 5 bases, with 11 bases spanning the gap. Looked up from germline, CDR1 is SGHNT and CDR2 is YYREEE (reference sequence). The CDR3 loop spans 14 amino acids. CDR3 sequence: CASSLAGEWETQYF. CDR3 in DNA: TGTGCCAGCAGCTTGGCCGGGGAATGGGAGACCCAGTACTTC. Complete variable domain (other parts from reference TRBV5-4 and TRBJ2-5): ETGVTQSPTHLIKTRGQQVTLRCSSQSGHNTVSWYQQALGQGPQFIFQYYREEENGRGNFPPRFSGLQFPNYSSELNVNALELDDSALYLCASSLAGEWETQYFGPGTRLLVL.

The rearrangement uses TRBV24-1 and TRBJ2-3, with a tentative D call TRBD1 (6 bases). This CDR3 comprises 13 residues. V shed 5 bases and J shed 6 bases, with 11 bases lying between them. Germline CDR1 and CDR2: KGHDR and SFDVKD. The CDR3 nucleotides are TGTGCCACCAGTGCACAGGGTTCGGATACGCAGTATTTT. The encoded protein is CATSAQGSDTQYF.